This is a list of T cell receptor beta chains from one sample in a study of blood T cell repertoires in COVID-19. Data came from immunoSEQ multiplex PCR; TCRdb stores just in-frame clones and leaves some out. The profile shows around 250,000 clones, about nine tenths of them singletons. The sequencing sample was made of PBMCs or T cells enriched from blood (not recorded which). Source of these receptors: a man younger than 35 who had recovered from COVID-19. Both conserved end residues are part of each CDR3. D genes are given only for firm matches. Not every row has a clone size; where given, it reads once, few, many or a size class.

j_call	v_call	clone_size	d_call	cdr3_nt	cdr3_aa
TRBJ1-5	TRBV7-6	.	TRBD1	TGTGCCAGCAGCAAGGGACAGAGAAATCAGCCCCAGCATTTT	CASSKGQRNQPQHF
TRBJ2-2	TRBV28	.	TRBD2	TGTGCCAGCAGCCCAGCGGGGGCGAACACCGGGGAGCTGTTTTTT	CASSPAGANTGELFF
TRBJ2-7	TRBV5-5	.	TRBD1	TGTGCCAGCACCATGGGGGCAGGGGGCTACGAGCAGTACTTC	CASTMGAGGYEQYF
TRBJ2-2	TRBV5-6	.	.	TGTGCCAGCAGAATTCGGGGTAACACCGGGGAGCTGTTTTTT	CASRIRGNTGELFF
TRBJ2-5	TRBV7-8	.	TRBD1	TGTGCCAGCAGCAATTATCCGGGACAGTCCCAAGAGACCCAGTACTTC	CASSNYPGQSQETQYF
TRBJ2-1	TRBV19	once	.	TGTGCCAGCGCTCCCAGCTCCTACAATGAGCAGTTCTTC	CASAPSSYNEQFF
TRBJ1-1	TRBV2	few	TRBD1	TGTGCCAGCAGTGATGGACAGGCCAACACTGAAGCTTTCTTT	CASSDGQANTEAFF
TRBJ2-3	TRBV19	.	.	TGTGCCAGTGGTATCCTACCGGGGTCGGCAGATACGCAGTATTTT	CASGILPGSADTQYF
TRBJ2-5	TRBV28	once	TRBD2	TGTGCCAGCAGTTCCCCCCTAGGACTAGCGGGAGGAGAGACCCAGTACTTC	CASSSPLGLAGGETQYF
TRBJ2-3	TRBV10-1	.	.	TGCGCCAGCAGTGATTCCGGGGGTGCGCAGTATTTT	CASSDSGGAQYF
TRBJ2-5	TRBV7-6	.	.	TGTGCCAGCAGCTTGGGAGGGGGGGTTCAAGAGACCCAGTACTTC	CASSLGGGVQETQYF
TRBJ2-7	TRBV5-4	.	TRBD2	TGTGCCAGCAGCTTGGGACTAGCGGGGGGACAGGACGAGCAGTACTTC	CASSLGLAGGQDEQYF
TRBJ2-1	TRBV5-1	.	TRBD1	TGCGCCAGCAGCTCCACTCCGGGACAGGGGGCGTATGAGCAGTTCTTC	CASSSTPGQGAYEQFF
TRBJ2-1	TRBV19	.	TRBD2	TGTGCCAGTAGTATAGAATCCCTAGCGGGAGGCTGGAGCTCCTACAATGAGCAGTTCTTC	CASSIESLAGGWSSYNEQFF
TRBJ1-5	TRBV6-5	.	.	TGTGCCAGCGGCGAATACAGGGCGAATTCTCAGCCCCAGCATTTT	CASGEYRANSQPQHF
TRBJ2-7	TRBV7-9	.	TRBD1	TGTGCCAGCAGCTCCGAATACAGGGGGTCCTACGAGCAGTACTTC	CASSSEYRGSYEQYF
TRBJ2-2	TRBV6-5	.	TRBD1	TGTGCCAGCAGTTACTCCCAGGGGGAAGAAGCCGGGGAGCTGTTTTTT	CASSYSQGEEAGELFF
TRBJ2-7	TRBV29-1	.	.	TGCAGCATTGAAAATGAACTAGGACCAAGTTACGAGCAGTACTTC	CSIENELGPSYEQYF
TRBJ1-6	TRBV7-9	.	TRBD1	TGTGCCAGCAGCCGGGGGACAGGGGCTACCAATTCACCCCTCCACTTT	CASSRGTGATNSPLHF
TRBJ2-2	TRBV9	.	TRBD2	TGTGCCAGCAGCGCCACTAGCGGGGGGGCCTCCGGGGAGCTGTTTTTT	CASSATSGGASGELFF
TRBJ2-3	TRBV19	once	TRBD2	TGTGCCAGTAGTGAACTAGCGGGGGTGAGCACAGATACGCAGTATTTT	CASSELAGVSTDTQYF
TRBJ2-7	TRBV3-1/TRBV3-2	.	TRBD1	TGTGCCAGCAGCCCATCCGACAGGGTAGGGACCTCCGAGCAGTACTTC	CASSPSDRVGTSEQYF
TRBJ2-1	TRBV5-4	.	.	TGTGCCAGCAGTTGGGGCCAGGCACCTGAGCAGTTCTTC	CASSWGQAPEQFF
TRBJ2-3	TRBV24-1	few	TRBD2	TGTGCCACCAGTGATTTACCGCGGGAGGATACAGATACGCAGTATTTT	CATSDLPREDTDTQYF
TRBJ1-5	TRBV19	.	TRBD1	TGTGCCAGTGAAAACAGGGGGGCCATCAATCAGCCCCAGCATTTT	CASENRGAINQPQHF
TRBJ2-7	TRBV5-5	.	TRBD2	TGTGCCAGCAGCACTGGTCCTAGCGGGAAAAACTACGAGCAGTACTTC	CASSTGPSGKNYEQYF
TRBJ2-2	TRBV4-1	.	.	TGCGCCAGCAGCCTCTACCAGCAGGGGCCGACGAACACCGGGGAGCTGTTTTTT	CASSLYQQGPTNTGELFF
TRBJ1-6	TRBV30	.	.	TGTGCCTGGAGTTCCGGGCGGCGGGCTTCACCCCTCCACTTT	CAWSSGRRASPLHF
TRBJ2-7	TRBV10-3	.	.	TGTGCCATCAGCGGTGACAGACCCTCCTACGAGCAGTACTTC	CAISGDRPSYEQYF
TRBJ2-3	TRBV4-1	.	.	TGCGCCAGCAGCCAAACTAGCAGGGCCACAGATACGCAGTATTTT	CASSQTSRATDTQYF
TRBJ2-7	TRBV27	.	.	TGTGCCAGCAGCCACCGGGACTCCTCATACGAGCAGTACTTC	CASSHRDSSYEQYF
TRBJ1-3	TRBV30	.	TRBD1	TGTGCCTGGAGTGTTGGGACAGCCTCTGGAAACACCATATATTTT	CAWSVGTASGNTIYF
TRBJ1-6	TRBV6-5	few	.	TGTGCCAGCAGGTTACGGGATTCACCCCTCCACTTT	CASRLRDSPLHF